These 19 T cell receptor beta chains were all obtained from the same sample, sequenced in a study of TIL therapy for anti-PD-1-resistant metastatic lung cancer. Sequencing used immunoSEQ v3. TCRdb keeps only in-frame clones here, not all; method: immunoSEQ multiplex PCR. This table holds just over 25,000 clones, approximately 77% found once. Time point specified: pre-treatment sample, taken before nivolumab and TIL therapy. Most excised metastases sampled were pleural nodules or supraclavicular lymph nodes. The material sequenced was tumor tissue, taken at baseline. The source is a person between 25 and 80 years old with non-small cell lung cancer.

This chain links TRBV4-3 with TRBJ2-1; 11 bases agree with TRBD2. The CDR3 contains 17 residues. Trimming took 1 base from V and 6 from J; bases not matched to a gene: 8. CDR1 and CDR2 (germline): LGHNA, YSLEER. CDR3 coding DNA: TGCGCCAGCAGCCAAGTAATAGCGGGGGGGCTGGGCAATGAGCAGTTCTTC. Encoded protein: CASSQVIAGGLGNEQFF.

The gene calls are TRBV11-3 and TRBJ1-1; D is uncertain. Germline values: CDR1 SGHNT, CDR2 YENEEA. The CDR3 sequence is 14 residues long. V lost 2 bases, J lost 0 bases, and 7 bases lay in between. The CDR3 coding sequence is TGTGCCAGCAGCTTACGCCGGATGAACACTGAAGCTTTCTTT. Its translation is CASSLRRMNTEAFF. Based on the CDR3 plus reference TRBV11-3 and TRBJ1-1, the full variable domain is EAGVVQSPRYKIIEKKQPVAFWCNPISGHNTLYWYLQNLGQGPELLIRYENEEAVDDSQLPKDRFSAERLKGVDSTLKIQPAELGDSAVYLCASSLRRMNTEAFFGQGTRLTVV.

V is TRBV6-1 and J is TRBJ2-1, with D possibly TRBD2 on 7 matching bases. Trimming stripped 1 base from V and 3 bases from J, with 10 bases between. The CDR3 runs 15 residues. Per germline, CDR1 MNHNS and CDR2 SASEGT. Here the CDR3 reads CASSEEGGRYNEQFF. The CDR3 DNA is TGTGCCAGCAGTGAAGAGGGGGGGCGCTACAATGAGCAGTTCTTC.

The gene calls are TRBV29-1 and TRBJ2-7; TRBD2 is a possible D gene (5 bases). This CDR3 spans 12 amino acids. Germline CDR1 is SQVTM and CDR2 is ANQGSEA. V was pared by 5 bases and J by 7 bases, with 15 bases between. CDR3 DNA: TGCAGCGTTTATGGACCGACGGGGGAGCAGTACTTC. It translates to CSVYGPTGEQYF.

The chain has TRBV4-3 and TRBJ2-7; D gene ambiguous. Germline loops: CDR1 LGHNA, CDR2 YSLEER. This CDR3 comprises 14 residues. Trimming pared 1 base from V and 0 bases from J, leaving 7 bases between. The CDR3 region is CASSQGTSSYEQYF. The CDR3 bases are TGCGCCAGCAGCCAAGGCACCTCCTCCTACGAGCAGTACTTC.

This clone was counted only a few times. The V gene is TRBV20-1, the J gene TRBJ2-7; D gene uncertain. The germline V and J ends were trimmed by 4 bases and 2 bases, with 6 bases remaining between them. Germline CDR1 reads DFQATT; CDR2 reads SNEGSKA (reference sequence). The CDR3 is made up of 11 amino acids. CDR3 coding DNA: TGCAGTGCTAACAAGGCCTACGAGCAGTACTTC. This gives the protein CSANKAYEQYF.

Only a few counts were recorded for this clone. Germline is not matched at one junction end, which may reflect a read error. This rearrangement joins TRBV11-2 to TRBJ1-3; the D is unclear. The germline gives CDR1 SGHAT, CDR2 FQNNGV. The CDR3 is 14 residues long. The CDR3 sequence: CASSLSYSANTIYF. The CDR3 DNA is TGTGCCAGCAGCTTGAGCTACTCTGCAAACACCATATATTTT.

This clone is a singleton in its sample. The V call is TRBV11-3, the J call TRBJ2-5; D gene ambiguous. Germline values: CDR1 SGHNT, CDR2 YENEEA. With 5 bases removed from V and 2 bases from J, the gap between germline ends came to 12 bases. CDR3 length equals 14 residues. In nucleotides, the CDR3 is TGTGCCAGCAGCCCCATAGGGCTACAAGAGACCCAGTACTTC. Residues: CASSPIGLQETQYF.

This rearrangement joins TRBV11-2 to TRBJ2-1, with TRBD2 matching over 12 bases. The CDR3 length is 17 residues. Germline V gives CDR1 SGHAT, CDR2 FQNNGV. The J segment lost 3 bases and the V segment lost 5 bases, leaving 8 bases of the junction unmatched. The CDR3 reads CASSTRTSGEIYNEQFF. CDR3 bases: TGTGCCAGCAGCACCAGGACTAGCGGGGAGATCTACAATGAGCAGTTCTTC.

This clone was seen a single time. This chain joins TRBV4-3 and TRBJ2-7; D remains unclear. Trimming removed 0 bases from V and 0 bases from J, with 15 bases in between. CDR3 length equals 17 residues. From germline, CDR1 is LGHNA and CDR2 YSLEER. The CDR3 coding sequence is TGCGCCAGCAGCCAAGATAAACGGAACCCTGACTCCTACGAGCAGTACTTC. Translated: CASSQDKRNPDSYEQYF.

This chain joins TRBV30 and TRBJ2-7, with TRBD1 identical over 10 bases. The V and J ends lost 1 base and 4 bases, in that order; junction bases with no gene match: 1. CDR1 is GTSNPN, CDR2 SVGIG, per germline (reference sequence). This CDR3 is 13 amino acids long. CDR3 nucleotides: TGTGCCTGGAGTGGGACAGGGGGTTACGAGCAGTACTTC. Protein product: CAWSGTGGYEQYF.

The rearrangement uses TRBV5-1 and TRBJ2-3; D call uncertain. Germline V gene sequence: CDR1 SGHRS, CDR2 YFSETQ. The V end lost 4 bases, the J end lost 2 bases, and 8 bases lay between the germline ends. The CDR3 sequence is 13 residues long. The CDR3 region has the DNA TGCGCCAGCAGCCCGTCACACACAGATACGCAGTATTTT. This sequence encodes CASSPSHTDTQYF.

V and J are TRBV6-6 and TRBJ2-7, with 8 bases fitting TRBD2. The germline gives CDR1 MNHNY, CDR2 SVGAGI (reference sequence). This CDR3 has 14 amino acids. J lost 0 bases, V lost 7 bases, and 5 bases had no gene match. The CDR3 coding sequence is TGTGCCAGCATAAGCGGGGGTCCCTCCTACGAGCAGTACTTC. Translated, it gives CASISGGPSYEQYF.

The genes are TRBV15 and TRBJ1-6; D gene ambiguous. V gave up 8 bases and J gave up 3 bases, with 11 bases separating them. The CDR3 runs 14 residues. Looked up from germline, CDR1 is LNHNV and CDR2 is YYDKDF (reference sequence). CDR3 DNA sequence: TGTGCCACCTTTACCGGGAGCTATAATTCACCCCTCCACTTT. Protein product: CATFTGSYNSPLHF.

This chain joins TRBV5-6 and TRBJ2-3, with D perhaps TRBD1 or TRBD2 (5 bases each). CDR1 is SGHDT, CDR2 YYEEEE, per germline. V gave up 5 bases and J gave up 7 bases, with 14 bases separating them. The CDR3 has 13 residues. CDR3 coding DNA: TGTGCCAGCAGGGCAGGGACGGTCCATACGCAGTATTTT. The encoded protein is CASRAGTVHTQYF.

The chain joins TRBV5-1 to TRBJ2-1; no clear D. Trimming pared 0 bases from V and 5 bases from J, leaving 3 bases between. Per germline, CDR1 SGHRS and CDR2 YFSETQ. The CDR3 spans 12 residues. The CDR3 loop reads CASSLGDNEQFF. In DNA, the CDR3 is TGCGCCAGCAGCTTGGGGGACAATGAGCAGTTCTTC.

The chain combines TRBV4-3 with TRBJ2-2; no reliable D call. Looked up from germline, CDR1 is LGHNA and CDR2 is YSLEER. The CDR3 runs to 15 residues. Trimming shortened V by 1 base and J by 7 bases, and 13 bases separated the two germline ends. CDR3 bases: TGCGCCAGCAGCCAAGTCCTCCGGATGAGCGGGGAGCTGTTTTTT. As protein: CASSQVLRMSGELFF.

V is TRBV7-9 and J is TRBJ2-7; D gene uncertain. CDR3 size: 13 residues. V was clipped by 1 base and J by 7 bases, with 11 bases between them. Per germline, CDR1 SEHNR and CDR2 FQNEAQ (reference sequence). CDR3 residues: CASSLGAAWEQYF. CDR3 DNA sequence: TGTGCCAGCAGCTTAGGGGCGGCTTGGGAGCAGTACTTC.

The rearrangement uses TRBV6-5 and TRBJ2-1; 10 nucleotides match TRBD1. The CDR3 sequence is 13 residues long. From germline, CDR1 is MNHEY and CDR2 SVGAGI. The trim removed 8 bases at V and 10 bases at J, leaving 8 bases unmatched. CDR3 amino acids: CASFRDRGGEQFF. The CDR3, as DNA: TGTGCCAGCTTCCGGGACAGGGGTGGAGAGCAGTTCTTC.